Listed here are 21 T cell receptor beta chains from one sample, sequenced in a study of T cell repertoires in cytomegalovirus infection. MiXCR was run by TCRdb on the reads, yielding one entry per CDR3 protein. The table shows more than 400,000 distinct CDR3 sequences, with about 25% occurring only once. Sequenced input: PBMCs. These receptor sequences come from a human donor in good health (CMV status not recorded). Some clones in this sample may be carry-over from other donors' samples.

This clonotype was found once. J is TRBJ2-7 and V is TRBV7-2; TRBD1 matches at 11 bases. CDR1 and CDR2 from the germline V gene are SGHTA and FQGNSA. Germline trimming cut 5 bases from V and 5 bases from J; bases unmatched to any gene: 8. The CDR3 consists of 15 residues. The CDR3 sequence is CASSPRTGGVNEQYF. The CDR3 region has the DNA TGTGCCAGCAGCCCAAGGACAGGGGGCGTAAACGAGCAGTACTTC.

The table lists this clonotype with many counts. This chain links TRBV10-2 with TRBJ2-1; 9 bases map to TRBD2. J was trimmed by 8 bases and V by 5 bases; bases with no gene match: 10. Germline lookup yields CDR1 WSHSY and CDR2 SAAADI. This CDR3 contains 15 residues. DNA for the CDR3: TGCGCCAGCAGTTCTCTAGCGGGACCTCTGGATGAGCAGTTCTTC. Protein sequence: CASSSLAGPLDEQFF.

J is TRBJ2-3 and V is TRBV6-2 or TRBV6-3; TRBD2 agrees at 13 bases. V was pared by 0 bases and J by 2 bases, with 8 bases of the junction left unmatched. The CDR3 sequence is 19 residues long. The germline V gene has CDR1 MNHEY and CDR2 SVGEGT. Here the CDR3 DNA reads TGTGCCAGCAGTTACTCACCTCTGACTAGCGGGAGGACCACAGATACGCAGTATTTT. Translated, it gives CASSYSPLTSGRTTDTQYF.

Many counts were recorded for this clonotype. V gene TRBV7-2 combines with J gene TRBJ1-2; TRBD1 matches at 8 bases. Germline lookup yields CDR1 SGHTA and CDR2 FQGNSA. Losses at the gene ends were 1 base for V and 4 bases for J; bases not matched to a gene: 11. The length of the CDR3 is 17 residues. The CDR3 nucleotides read TGTGCCAGCAGCTTAGAGACCGCAGGGGGCGACGCCTATGGCTACACCTTC. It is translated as CASSLETAGGDAYGYTF. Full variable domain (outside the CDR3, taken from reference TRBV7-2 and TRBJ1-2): GAGVSQSPSNKVTEKGKDVELRCDPISGHTALYWYRQSLGQGLEFLIYFQGNSAPDKSGLPSDRFSAERTGGSVSTLTIQRTQQEDSAVYLCASSLETAGGDAYGYTFGSGTRLTVV.

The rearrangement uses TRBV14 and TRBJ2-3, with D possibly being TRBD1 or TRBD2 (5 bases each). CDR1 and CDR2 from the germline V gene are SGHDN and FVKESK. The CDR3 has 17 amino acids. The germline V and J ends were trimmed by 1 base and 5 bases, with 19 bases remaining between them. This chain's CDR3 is CASSQGPGLTGIDTQYF. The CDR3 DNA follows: TGTGCCAGCAGCCAAGGGCCGGGGCTTACGGGGATAGATACGCAGTATTTT.

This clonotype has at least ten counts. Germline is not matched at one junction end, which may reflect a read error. The CDR3 nucleotides read TGTGCCAGCATCTTAACTCCTTCGCTGACCTCTTCTGGGGCCAACGTCCTGACTTTC. It specifies CASILTPSLTSSGANVLTF. The rearrangement links TRBV7-2 to TRBJ2-6, with D hard to call. The germline gives CDR1 SGHTA, CDR2 FQGNSA. CDR3 length: 19 amino acids.

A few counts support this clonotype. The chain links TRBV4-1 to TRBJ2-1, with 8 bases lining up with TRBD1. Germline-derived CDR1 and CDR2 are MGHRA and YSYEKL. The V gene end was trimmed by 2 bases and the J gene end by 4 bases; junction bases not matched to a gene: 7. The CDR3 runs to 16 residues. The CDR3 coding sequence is TGCGCCAGCAGCCAACCCTCAGGGGGCGCGTACAATGAGCAGTTCTTC. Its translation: CASSQPSGGAYNEQFF.

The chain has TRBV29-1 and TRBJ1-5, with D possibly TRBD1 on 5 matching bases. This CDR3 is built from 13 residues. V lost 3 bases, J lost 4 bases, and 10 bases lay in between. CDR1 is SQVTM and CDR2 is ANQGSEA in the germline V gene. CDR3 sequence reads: CSVEAGVNQPQHF. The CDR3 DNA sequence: TGCAGCGTTGAGGCGGGGGTGAATCAGCCCCAGCATTTT. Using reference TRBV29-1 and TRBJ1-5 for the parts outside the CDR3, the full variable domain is SAVISQKPSRDICQRGTSLTIQCQVDSQVTMMFWYRQQPGQSLTLIATANQGSEATYESGFVIDKFPISRPNLTFSTLTVSNMSPEDSSIYLCSVEAGVNQPQHFGDGTRLSIL.

CDR3 nucleotide sequence: TGTGCCAGCAGCGTGGACGGGACGCCTCGTCAGGGTGGCTACACCTTC. As protein: CASSVDGTPRQGGYTF. The V and J genes are TRBV9 and TRBJ1-2, with a weak D call TRBD1 (5 bases). V was trimmed by 2 bases and J by 7 bases, leaving 21 bases between them. The CDR3 extends over 16 amino acids. Germline CDR1 is SGDLS and CDR2 is YYNGEE.

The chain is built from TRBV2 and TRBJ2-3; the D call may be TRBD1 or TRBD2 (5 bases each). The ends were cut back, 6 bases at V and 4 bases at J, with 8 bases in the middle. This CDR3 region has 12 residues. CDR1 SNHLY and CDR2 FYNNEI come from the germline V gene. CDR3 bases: TGTGCCAGCAGGATGGGGGCAGATACGCAGTATTTT. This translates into CASRMGADTQYF. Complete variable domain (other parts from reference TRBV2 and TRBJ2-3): EPEVTQTPSHQVTQMGQEVILRCVPISNHLYFYWYRQILGQKVEFLVSFYNNEISEKSEIFDDQFSVERPDGSNFTLKIRSTKLEDSAMYFCASRMGADTQYFGPGTRLTVL.

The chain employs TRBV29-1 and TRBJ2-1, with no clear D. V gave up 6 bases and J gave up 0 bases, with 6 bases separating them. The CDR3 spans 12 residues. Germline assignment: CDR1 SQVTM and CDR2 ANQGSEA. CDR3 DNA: TGCAGCGTAAGCCTCTCCTACAATGAGCAGTTCTTC. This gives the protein CSVSLSYNEQFF.

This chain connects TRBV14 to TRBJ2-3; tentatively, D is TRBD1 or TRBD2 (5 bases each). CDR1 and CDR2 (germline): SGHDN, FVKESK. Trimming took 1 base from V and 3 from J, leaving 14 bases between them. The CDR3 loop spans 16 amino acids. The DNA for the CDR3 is TGTGCCAGCAGCCAAGTTGTCGGGACGGGAACAGATACGCAGTATTTT. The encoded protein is CASSQVVGTGTDTQYF. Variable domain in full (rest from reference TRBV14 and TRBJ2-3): EAGVTQFPSHSVIEKGQTVTLRCDPISGHDNLYWYRRVMGKEIKFLLHFVKESKQDESGMPNNRFLAERTGGTYSTLKVQPAELEDSGVYFCASSQVVGTGTDTQYFGPGTRLTVL.

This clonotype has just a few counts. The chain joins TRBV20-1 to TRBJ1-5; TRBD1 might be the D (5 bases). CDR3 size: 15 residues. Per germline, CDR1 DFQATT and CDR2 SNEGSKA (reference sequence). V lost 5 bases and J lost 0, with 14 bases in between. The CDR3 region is CSASQGRHSNQPQHF. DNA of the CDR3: TGCAGTGCTTCCCAGGGTAGACATAGCAATCAGCCCCAGCATTTT.

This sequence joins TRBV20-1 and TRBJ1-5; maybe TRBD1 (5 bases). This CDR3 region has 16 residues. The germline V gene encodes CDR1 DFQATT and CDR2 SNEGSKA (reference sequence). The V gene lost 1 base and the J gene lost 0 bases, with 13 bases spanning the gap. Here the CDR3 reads CSARGDVEDSNQPQHF. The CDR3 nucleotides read TGCAGTGCTAGAGGGGACGTAGAGGATAGCAATCAGCCCCAGCATTTT.

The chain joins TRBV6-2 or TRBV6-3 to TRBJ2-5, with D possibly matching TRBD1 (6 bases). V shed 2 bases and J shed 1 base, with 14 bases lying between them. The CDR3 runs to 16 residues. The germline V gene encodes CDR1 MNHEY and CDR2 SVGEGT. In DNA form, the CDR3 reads TGTGCCAGCAGTTACCGCGGACAGCCCTTCCAAGAGACCCAGTACTTC. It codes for CASSYRGQPFQETQYF.

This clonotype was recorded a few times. CDR3 DNA: TGTGCCAGCAGCTTAGGCTGGGGTAGCTCCTACAATGAGCAGTTCTTC. Its translation: CASSLGWGSSYNEQFF. V is TRBV7-6 and J is TRBJ2-1; D uncertain. This CDR3 has 16 amino acids. The V gene lost 1 base and the J gene lost 0 bases, with 10 bases spanning the gap. Germline CDR1 reads SGHVS; CDR2 reads FNYEAQ.

The CDR3 sequence: CASSLARLRDYLVTDTQYF. The CDR3, as DNA: TGTGCCAGCAGCTTAGCGCGACTTAGGGACTACCTTGTCACAGATACGCAGTATTTT. The chain uses TRBV7-6 and TRBJ2-3, with 7 bases that match TRBD2. J lost 2 bases, V lost 0 bases, and 14 bases had no gene match. The CDR3 is 19 amino acids. Germline lookup yields CDR1 SGHVS and CDR2 FNYEAQ.

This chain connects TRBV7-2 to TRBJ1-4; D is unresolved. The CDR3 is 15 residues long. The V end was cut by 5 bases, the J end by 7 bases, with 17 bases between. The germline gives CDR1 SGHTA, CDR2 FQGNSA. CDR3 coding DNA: TGTGCCAGCAGCAAGGCCCACAGCCCAACTGAAAAACTGTTTTTT. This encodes CASSKAHSPTEKLFF.

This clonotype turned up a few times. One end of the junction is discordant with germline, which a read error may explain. CDR3 nucleotide sequence: TGTGCCAGTAGTGAATGGTTGGCAAATCAGCCCCAGCATTTT. Translation gives CASSEWLANQPQHF. This chain connects TRBV2 to TRBJ1-5; D not certain. CDR3 size: 14 residues. Looked up from germline, CDR1 is SNHLY and CDR2 is FYNNEI.

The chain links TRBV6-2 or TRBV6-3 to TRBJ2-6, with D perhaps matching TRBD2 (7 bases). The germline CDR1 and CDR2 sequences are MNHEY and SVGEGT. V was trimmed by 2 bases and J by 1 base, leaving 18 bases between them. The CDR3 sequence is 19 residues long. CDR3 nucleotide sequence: TGTGCCAGCAGTTACAGGCGACTAGCAACAGGGTCTGGGGCCAACGTCCTGACTTTC. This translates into CASSYRRLATGSGANVLTF.

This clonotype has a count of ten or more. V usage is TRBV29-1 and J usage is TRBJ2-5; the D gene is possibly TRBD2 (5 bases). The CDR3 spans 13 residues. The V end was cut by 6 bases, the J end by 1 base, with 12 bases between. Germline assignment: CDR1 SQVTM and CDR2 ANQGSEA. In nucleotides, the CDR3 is TGCAGCGTCGGGCTAGCCGTCCAAGAGACCCAGTACTTC. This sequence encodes CSVGLAVQETQYF.